These T cell receptor beta chains were read from a single sample in a study of CD4 T cells in relation to SARS-CoV-2 and coronaviruses. These receptors have no known antigen. Sequencing used immunoSEQ multiplex PCR; TCRdb keeps in-frame clones, though not all of them. The table has about 19,000 clones, 70% to 85% seen once. Sequenced sample: CD4+ T cells from PBMCs, cultured in vitro. All receptors derive from a human donor in good health. CDR3s include the opening cysteine and the closing phenylalanine or tryptophan. The D gene is left open where the match is weak.

d_call	v_call	j_call	cdr3_aa
-	TRBV19	TRBJ2-1	CASSIVPGELNEQFF
TRBD1	TRBV3-1/TRBV3-2	TRBJ1-2	CASTRGQGGGYTF
TRBD1	TRBV7-8	TRBJ1-6	CASSPGQGNSPLHF
TRBD2	TRBV5-6	TRBJ2-3	CASSSAGGGTDTQYF
-	TRBV2	TRBJ1-1	CASTKGENTEAFF
TRBD2	TRBV6-6	TRBJ2-2	CASTQTSGITGELFF
-	TRBV7-8	TRBJ2-7	CASRPPGTPTYEQYF
-	TRBV19	TRBJ2-7	CASSIVGRHTYEQYF
-	TRBV10-2	TRBJ1-1	CASTSTTEAFF
-	TRBV24-1	TRBJ2-5	CATSDSTLEETQYF
-	TRBV11-2	TRBJ2-7	CASSLFEGGEQYF
-	TRBV7-9	TRBJ2-1	CASSMWSGSYNEQFF
TRBD2	TRBV7-9	TRBJ2-1	CASSPSMGGRASYNEQFF
-	TRBV6-1	TRBJ2-5	CASSEGSGETQYF
-	TRBV10-2	TRBJ1-2	CASSVRGGERGYTF
-	TRBV14	TRBJ1-5	CASSLGPGQPQHF
-	TRBV6-5	TRBJ1-2	CASSSPDGDYGYTF
-	TRBV7-3	TRBJ2-3	CASSLGFSDTQYF
-	TRBV21-1	TRBJ2-1	CASSAWTSAKYNEQFF
-	TRBV6-5	TRBJ2-1	CASDPGRYYNEQFF
-	TRBV20-1	TRBJ1-2	CSAADNYGYTF
-	TRBV4-1	TRBJ2-3	CASSLRGGDTQYF
-	TRBV11-2	TRBJ1-1	CASSLPLFTEAFF
TRBD1	TRBV7-8	TRBJ1-2	CASSSRTGGDGYTF
TRBD1	TRBV9	TRBJ1-2	CASSVSRQGCYGYTF
TRBD1	TRBV27	TRBJ1-6	CASSFLLGTDFNSPLHF
TRBD2	TRBV7-9	TRBJ2-1	CASSFEYPGLAENEQFF
TRBD2	TRBV9	TRBJ2-5	CASSVGSWGGRETRETQYF
TRBD2	TRBV6-5	TRBJ2-7	CASSRTSGISYEQYF
-	TRBV7-9	TRBJ2-5	CASSPGTKETQYF
-	TRBV27	TRBJ1-6	CASSLTDYNSPLHF
-	TRBV7-2	TRBJ2-1	CASSLLRTNNEQFF
TRBD1	TRBV27	TRBJ2-7	CASANRGFTYEQYF
-	TRBV3-1/TRBV3-2	TRBJ1-3	CASSQDQGYPGNTIYF
-	TRBV6-5	TRBJ2-1	CASSSSSSYNEQFF
-	TRBV24-1	TRBJ2-2	CATSQGPDGELFF
TRBD1	TRBV11-2	TRBJ1-2	CASSLLQGGLGGYTF
TRBD1	TRBV3-1/TRBV3-2	TRBJ2-7	CASSQDQRQGYEQYF
-	TRBV19	TRBJ1-4	CASRAGHSDEKLFF
-	TRBV5-1	TRBJ1-5	CASSLSAEDNQPQHF
TRBD1	TRBV6-5	TRBJ2-7	CASSYSGQDFYEQYF
-	TRBV25-1	TRBJ1-1	CASSEFNREAFF
-	TRBV5-8	TRBJ2-7	CASSLGMTWNEQYF
-	TRBV7-9	TRBJ2-4	CASSPEIAKNIQYF
TRBD1	TRBV9	TRBJ1-4	CASSIGTAEQKLFF